The present TCR beta chain was sequenced within a study of long-term antiretroviral therapy in people with HIV. The study's findings and limits: ART-treated samples gained diversity yet remained below transplant donor controls. Comparison with controls showed narrower CDR3 length ranges in HIV repertoires.

Turning to this clone: Its antigen is undetermined.

Every single participant having HIV got treatment inside the United States. Germline V gives CDR1 SGHDN, CDR2 FVKESK. V gave up 5 bases and J gave up 1 base; unmatched junction bases: 5. The CDR3 contains 15 residues. Runs used v3.0 of the immunoSEQ assay and were done at survey level. Repertoires were generated with immunoSEQ multiplex PCR, while TCRdb's copy carries only in-frame clones and drops some. The table has roughly 40,000 clones, about 90% seen once. The source of this sequence is a woman aged 45-59 years with HIV. This chain uses TRBV14 with TRBJ2-3; 8 bases line up with TRBD2. The sample consisted of unsorted PBMCs, taken 1.2 years after starting antiretroviral therapy. This CDR3 is CASSKRGRGTDTQYF. The CDR3 DNA follows: TGTGCCAGCAGCAAGCGGGGGCGGGGCACAGATACGCAGTATTTT. The complete variable domain, with remaining parts taken from reference TRBV14 and TRBJ2-3, reads EAGVTQFPSHSVIEKGQTVTLRCDPISGHDNLYWYRRVMGKEIKFLLHFVKESKQDESGMPNNRFLAERTGGTYSTLKVQPAELEDSGVYFCASSKRGRGTDTQYFGPGTRLTVL.